These T cell receptor beta chains were read from a single sample in a study of control samples from healthy donors and cancer patients. TCRdb keeps only in-frame clones here, not all; method: immunoSEQ multiplex PCR. This sample has roughly 120,000 clones, with around 96% found just once. Material: blood. The receptor set was obtained from a young man in good health. Each CDR3 is given with its conserved first and last residue. A D gene is named only where the DNA matches it firmly. The size entry is marked missing in some rows and otherwise reads once, few, many or a size class.

j_gene: TRBJ1-1; abundance: NA; v_gene: TRBV7-6; d_gene: TRBD1; CDR3aa: CASSLRTGGALEAFF; CDR3nt: TGTGCCAGCAGCCTTCGGACAGGGGGCGCTTTGGAAGCTTTCTTT
j_gene: TRBJ2-7; abundance: NA; v_gene: TRBV4-3; d_gene: NA; CDR3aa: CASSHRLTYEQYF; CDR3nt: TGCGCCAGCAGCCACAGGCTTACCTACGAGCAGTACTTC
j_gene: TRBJ2-5; abundance: few; v_gene: TRBV7-9; d_gene: NA; CDR3aa: CASSPSGADAWTQETQYF; CDR3nt: TGTGCCAGCAGCCCGTCCGGGGCAGACGCCTGGACACAAGAGACCCAGTACTTC
j_gene: TRBJ2-2; abundance: NA; v_gene: TRBV6-5; d_gene: NA; CDR3aa: CASSYDVGTGELFF; CDR3nt: TGTGCCAGCAGTTACGATGTGGGGACCGGGGAGCTGTTTTTT
j_gene: TRBJ1-2; abundance: NA; v_gene: TRBV27; d_gene: TRBD1; CDR3aa: CASSPPWTGYGYTF; CDR3nt: TGTGCCAGCAGTCCACCCTGGACAGGCTATGGCTACACCTTC
j_gene: TRBJ2-3; abundance: NA; v_gene: TRBV29-1; d_gene: TRBD2; CDR3aa: CSAVSGGTDTQYF; CDR3nt: TGCAGCGCAGTAAGCGGGGGCACAGATACGCAGTATTTT
j_gene: TRBJ2-5; abundance: NA; v_gene: TRBV20-1; d_gene: NA; CDR3aa: CSAVQETQYF; CDR3nt: TGCAGCGCAGTCCAAGAGACCCAGTACTTC
j_gene: TRBJ2-5; abundance: NA; v_gene: TRBV3-1/TRBV3-2; d_gene: NA; CDR3aa: CASSQGSWRLGGQETQYF; CDR3nt: TGTGCCAGCAGCCAGGGGTCTTGGAGACTAGGGGGTCAAGAGACCCAGTACTTC
j_gene: TRBJ1-3; abundance: NA; v_gene: TRBV11-2; d_gene: NA; CDR3aa: CASSLDSGNTIYF; CDR3nt: TGTGCCAGCAGCTTAGATTCGGGAAACACCATATATTTT
j_gene: TRBJ1-1; abundance: NA; v_gene: TRBV24-1; d_gene: NA; CDR3aa: CATRAGPGTEAFF; CDR3nt: TGTGCCACCCGGGCAGGGCCGGGCACTGAAGCTTTCTTT
j_gene: TRBJ1-2; abundance: NA; v_gene: TRBV9; d_gene: NA; CDR3aa: CASSAGGPRYGYTF; CDR3nt: TGTGCCAGCAGCGCGGGGGGCCCCCGCTATGGCTACACCTTC
j_gene: TRBJ2-1; abundance: NA; v_gene: TRBV4-1; d_gene: NA; CDR3aa: CATRGRGSGVDEQFF; CDR3nt: TGCGCCACCCGGGGGCGAGGCTCGGGGGTGGATGAGCAGTTCTTC
j_gene: TRBJ2-1; abundance: once; v_gene: TRBV29-1; d_gene: NA; CDR3aa: CSVEARAGNEQFF; CDR3nt: TGCAGCGTTGAGGCCAGGGCAGGGAATGAGCAGTTCTTC
j_gene: TRBJ1-3; abundance: NA; v_gene: TRBV29-1; d_gene: NA; CDR3aa: CSVEVGPVGGNTIYF; CDR3nt: TGCAGCGTTGAAGTAGGCCCGGTCGGTGGAAACACCATATATTTT
j_gene: TRBJ1-5; abundance: NA; v_gene: TRBV7-2; d_gene: TRBD1; CDR3aa: CASSTGTGSWAQHF; CDR3nt: TGTGCCAGCAGCACCGGGACAGGGAGTTGGGCCCAGCATTTT
j_gene: TRBJ1-6; abundance: NA; v_gene: TRBV19; d_gene: TRBD1; CDR3aa: CASNRDRGSPLHF; CDR3nt: TGTGCCAGCAACCGGGACAGGGGATCACCCCTCCACTTT
j_gene: TRBJ2-2; abundance: NA; v_gene: TRBV6-2/TRBV6-3; d_gene: NA; CDR3aa: CASSYGGGHTGELFF; CDR3nt: TGTGCCAGCAGTTACGGGGGGGGGCACACCGGGGAGCTGTTTTTT
j_gene: TRBJ1-1; abundance: NA; v_gene: TRBV2; d_gene: NA; CDR3aa: CASSAEQGRGTEAFF; CDR3nt: TGTGCCAGCAGTGCGGAACAGGGTCGGGGCACTGAAGCTTTCTTT
j_gene: TRBJ2-1; abundance: NA; v_gene: TRBV6-2/TRBV6-3; d_gene: NA; CDR3aa: CASTPEGRGRYNEQFF; CDR3nt: TGTGCCAGCACCCCCGAGGGGCGGGGTCGCTACAATGAGCAGTTCTTC
j_gene: TRBJ1-3; abundance: NA; v_gene: TRBV18; d_gene: TRBD1; CDR3aa: CASSPPGDRSSGNTIYF; CDR3nt: TGTGCCAGCTCACCACCCGGGGACAGGAGCTCTGGAAACACCATATATTTT
j_gene: TRBJ1-1; abundance: NA; v_gene: TRBV19; d_gene: TRBD1; CDR3aa: CASSIEPTGSTEAFF; CDR3nt: TGTGCCAGTAGTATAGAACCGACAGGGAGTACTGAAGCTTTCTTT
j_gene: TRBJ2-2; abundance: NA; v_gene: TRBV12-3/TRBV12-4; d_gene: NA; CDR3aa: CASTILTGELFF; CDR3nt: TGTGCCAGCACCATCCTTACCGGGGAGCTGTTTTTT
j_gene: TRBJ1-5; abundance: NA; v_gene: TRBV27; d_gene: NA; CDR3aa: CASSGRQWEPQHF; CDR3nt: TGTGCCAGCAGTGGACGGCAATGGGAGCCCCAGCATTTT
j_gene: TRBJ1-1; abundance: NA; v_gene: TRBV7-6; d_gene: NA; CDR3aa: CASSLEGASMNTEAFF; CDR3nt: TGTGCCAGCAGCTTAGAAGGGGCATCCATGAACACTGAAGCTTTCTTT
j_gene: TRBJ2-3; abundance: few; v_gene: TRBV11-2; d_gene: TRBD2; CDR3aa: CASSSSGGHGDTQYF; CDR3nt: TGTGCCAGCAGCTCCAGCGGGGGGCACGGAGATACGCAGTATTTT
j_gene: TRBJ2-5; abundance: NA; v_gene: TRBV27; d_gene: NA; CDR3aa: CAAGWETQYF; CDR3nt: TGTGCCGCTGGGTGGGAGACCCAGTACTTC
j_gene: TRBJ2-5; abundance: NA; v_gene: TRBV6-5; d_gene: TRBD1; CDR3aa: CASSTGADGGTQYF; CDR3nt: TGTGCCAGCAGTACAGGGGCGGATGGAGGGACCCAGTACTTC
j_gene: TRBJ2-3; abundance: NA; v_gene: TRBV4-3; d_gene: NA; CDR3aa: CASSQIGGTDTQYF; CDR3nt: TGCGCCAGCAGCCAAATAGGGGGCACAGATACGCAGTATTTT
j_gene: TRBJ2-5; abundance: once; v_gene: TRBV7-3; d_gene: NA; CDR3aa: CASSLTGGRLVGDSRRETQYF; CDR3nt: TGTGCCAGCAGCTTAACCGGGGGCAGGCTAGTCGGCGACTCCCGGCGAGAGACCCAGTACTTC